One T cell receptor (beta chain) is described in this entry. The antigen is not known. Only four of the eight donors provided an approximately 0.5-1 mL blood sample. This sample was taken from a study of human thymus T cells. Only in-frame clones appear in the TCRdb table, and some are missing; sequencing was by immunoSEQ multiplex PCR. This table holds some 46,000 clones, 94% found once. With 2 bases clipped from V and 4 bases from J, the junction kept 3 bases outside the gene matches. The germline V gene has CDR1 SGHRS and CDR2 YFSETQ. The length of the CDR3 is 15 residues. Study-level results: V and J gene usage appeared biased in thymic and blood repertoires.

This TCR derives from a boy less than two years old with a congenital heart defect but otherwise immunologically healthy. This chain joins TRBV5-1 and TRBJ2-3; the match to TRBD1 covers 11 bases. Input material: blood. The CDR3 coding sequence is TGCGCCAGCAGCTTTGGACAGGGGGCTGCAGATACGCAGTATTTT. The encoded protein is CASSFGQGAADTQYF.